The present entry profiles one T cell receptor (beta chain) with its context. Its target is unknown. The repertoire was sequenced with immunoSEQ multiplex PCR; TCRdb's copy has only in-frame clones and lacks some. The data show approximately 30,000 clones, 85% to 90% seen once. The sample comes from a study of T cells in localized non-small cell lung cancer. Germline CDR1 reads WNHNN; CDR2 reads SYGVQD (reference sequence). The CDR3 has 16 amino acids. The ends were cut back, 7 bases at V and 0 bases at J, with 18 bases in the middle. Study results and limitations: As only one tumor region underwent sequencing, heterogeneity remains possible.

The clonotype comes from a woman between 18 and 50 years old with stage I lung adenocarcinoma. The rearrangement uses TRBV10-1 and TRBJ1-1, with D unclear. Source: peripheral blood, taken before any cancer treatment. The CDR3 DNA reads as TGCGCCAGCATTTCCCAGGCAGCCCGCATGAACACTGAAGCTTTCTTT. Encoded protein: CASISQAARMNTEAFF.